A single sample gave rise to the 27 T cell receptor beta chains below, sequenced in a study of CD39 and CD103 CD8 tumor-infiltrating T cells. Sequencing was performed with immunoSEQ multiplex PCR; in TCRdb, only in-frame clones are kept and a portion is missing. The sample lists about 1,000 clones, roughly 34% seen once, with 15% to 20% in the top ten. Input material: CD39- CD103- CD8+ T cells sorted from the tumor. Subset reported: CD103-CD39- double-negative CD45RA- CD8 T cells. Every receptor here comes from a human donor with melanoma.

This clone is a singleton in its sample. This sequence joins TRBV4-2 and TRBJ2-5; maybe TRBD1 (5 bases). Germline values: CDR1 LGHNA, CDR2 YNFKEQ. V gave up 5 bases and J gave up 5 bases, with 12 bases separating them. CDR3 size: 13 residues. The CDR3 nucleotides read TGTGCCAGCAGCGGGGCAGGGTGGGAGACCCAGTACTTC. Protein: CASSGAGWETQYF.

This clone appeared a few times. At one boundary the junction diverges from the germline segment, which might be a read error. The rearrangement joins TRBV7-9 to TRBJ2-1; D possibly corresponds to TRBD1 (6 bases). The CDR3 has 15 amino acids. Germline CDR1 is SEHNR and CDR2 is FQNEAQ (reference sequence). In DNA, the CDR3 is TGCGCCAGCAGCCAGGGGCGCAGGGCAGGGTATGAGCAGTTCTTC. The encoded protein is CASSQGRRAGYEQFF.

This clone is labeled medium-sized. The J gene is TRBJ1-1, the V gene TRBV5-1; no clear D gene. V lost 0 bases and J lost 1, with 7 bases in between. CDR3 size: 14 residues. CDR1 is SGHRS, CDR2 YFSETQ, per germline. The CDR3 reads CASSLAGRNTEAFF. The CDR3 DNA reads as TGCGCCAGCAGCTTGGCCGGACGGAACACTGAAGCTTTCTTT. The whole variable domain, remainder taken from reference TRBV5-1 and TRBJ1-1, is KAGVTQTPRYLIKTRGQQVTLSCSPISGHRSVSWYQQTPGQGLQFLFEYFSETQRNKGNFPGRFSGRQFSNSRSEMNVSTLELGDSALYLCASSLAGRNTEAFFGQGTRLTVV.

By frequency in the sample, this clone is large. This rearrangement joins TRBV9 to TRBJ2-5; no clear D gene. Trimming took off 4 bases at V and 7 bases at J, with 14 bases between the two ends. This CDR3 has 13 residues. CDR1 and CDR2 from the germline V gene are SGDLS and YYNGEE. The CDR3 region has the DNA TGTGCCAGCAGCCCCGAAAACGTTGGGACCCAGTACTTC. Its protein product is CASSPENVGTQYF. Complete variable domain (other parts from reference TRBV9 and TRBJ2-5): DSGVTQTPKHLITATGQRVTLRCSPRSGDLSVYWYQQSLDQGLQFLIQYYNGEERAKGNILERFSAQQFPDLHSELNLSSLELGDSALYFCASSPENVGTQYFGPGTRLLVL.

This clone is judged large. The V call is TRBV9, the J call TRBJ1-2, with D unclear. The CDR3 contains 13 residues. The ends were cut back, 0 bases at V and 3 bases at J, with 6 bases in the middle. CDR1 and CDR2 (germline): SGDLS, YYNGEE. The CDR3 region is CASSVGGDYGYTF. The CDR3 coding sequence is TGTGCCAGCAGCGTAGGCGGCGACTATGGCTACACCTTC.

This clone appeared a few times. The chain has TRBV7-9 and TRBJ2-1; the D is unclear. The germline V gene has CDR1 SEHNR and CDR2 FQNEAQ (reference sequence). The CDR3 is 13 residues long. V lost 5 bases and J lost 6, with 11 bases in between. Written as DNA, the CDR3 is TGTGCCAGCAGCCCAGAACGCTCCAATGAGCAGTTCTTC. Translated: CASSPERSNEQFF. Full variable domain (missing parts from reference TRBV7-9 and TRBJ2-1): DTGVSQNPRHKITKRGQNVTFRCDPISEHNRLYWYRQTLGQGPEFLTYFQNEAQLEKSRLLSDRFSAERPKGSFSTLEIQRTEQGDSAMYLCASSPERSNEQFFGPGTRLTVL.

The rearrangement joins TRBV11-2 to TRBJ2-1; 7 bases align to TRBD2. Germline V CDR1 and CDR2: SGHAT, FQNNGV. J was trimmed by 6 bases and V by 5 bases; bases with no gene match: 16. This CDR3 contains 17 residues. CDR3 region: CASSTMGKAGRANEQFF. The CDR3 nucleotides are TGTGCCAGCAGCACAATGGGAAAAGCGGGAAGGGCCAATGAGCAGTTCTTC.

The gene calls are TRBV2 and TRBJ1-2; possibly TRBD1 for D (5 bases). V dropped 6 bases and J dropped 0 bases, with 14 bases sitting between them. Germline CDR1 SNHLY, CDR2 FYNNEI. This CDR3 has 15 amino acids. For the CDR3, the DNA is TGTGCCAGCAGCCTGGGGGGGTCCACTAACTATGGCTACACCTTC. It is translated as CASSLGGSTNYGYTF.

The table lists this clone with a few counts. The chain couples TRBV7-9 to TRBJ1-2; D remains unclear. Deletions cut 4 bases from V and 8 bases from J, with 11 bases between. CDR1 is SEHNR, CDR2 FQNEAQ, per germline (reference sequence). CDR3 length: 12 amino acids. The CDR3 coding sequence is TGTGCCAGCAGCTCAGCGGCCGGCGGCTACACCTTC. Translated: CASSSAAGGYTF.

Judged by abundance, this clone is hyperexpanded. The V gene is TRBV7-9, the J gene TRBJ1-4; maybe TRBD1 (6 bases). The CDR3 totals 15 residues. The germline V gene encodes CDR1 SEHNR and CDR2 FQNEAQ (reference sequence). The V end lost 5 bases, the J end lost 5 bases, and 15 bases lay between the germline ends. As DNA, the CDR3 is TGTGCCAGCAGCCCACCGACAGGCCTAAATGAAAAACTGTTTTTT. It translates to CASSPPTGLNEKLFF. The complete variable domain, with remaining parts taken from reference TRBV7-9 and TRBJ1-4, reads DTGVSQNPRHKITKRGQNVTFRCDPISEHNRLYWYRQTLGQGPEFLTYFQNEAQLEKSRLLSDRFSAERPKGSFSTLEIQRTEQGDSAMYLCASSPPTGLNEKLFFGSGTQLSVL.

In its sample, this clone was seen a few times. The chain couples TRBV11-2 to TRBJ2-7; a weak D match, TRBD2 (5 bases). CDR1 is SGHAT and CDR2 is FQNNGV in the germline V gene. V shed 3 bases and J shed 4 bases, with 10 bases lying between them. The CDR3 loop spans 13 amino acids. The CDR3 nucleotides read TGTGCCAGCAGCTTGCAAACTAGTTACGAGCAGTACTTC. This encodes CASSLQTSYEQYF.

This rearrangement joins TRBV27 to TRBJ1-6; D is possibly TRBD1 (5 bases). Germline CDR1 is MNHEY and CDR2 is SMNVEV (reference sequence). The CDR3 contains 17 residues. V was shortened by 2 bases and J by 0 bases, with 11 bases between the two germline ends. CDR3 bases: TGTGCCAGCAGTTTAACCCCACAGGACTCCTATAATTCACCCCTCCACTTT. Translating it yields CASSLTPQDSYNSPLHF.

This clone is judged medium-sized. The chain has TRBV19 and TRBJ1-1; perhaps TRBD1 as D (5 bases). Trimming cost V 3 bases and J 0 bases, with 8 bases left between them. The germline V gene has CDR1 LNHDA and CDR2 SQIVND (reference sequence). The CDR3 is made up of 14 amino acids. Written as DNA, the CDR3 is TGTGCCAGTAGTATGGGGCGGATGAACACTGAAGCTTTCTTT. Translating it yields CASSMGRMNTEAFF.

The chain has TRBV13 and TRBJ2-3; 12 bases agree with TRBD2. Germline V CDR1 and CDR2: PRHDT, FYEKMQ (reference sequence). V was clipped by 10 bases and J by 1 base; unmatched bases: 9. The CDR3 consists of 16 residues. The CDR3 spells CAISESSGGGTDTQYF. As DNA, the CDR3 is TGTGCCATCAGTGAGTCTAGCGGGGGGGGCACAGATACGCAGTATTTT.

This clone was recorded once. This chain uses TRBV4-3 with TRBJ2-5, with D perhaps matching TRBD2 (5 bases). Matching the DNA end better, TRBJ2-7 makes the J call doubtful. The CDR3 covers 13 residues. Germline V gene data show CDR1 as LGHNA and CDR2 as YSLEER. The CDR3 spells CASSQGEAYEQYF. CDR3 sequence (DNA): TGCGCCAGCAGCCAGGGAGAAGCCTACGAGCAGTACTTC.

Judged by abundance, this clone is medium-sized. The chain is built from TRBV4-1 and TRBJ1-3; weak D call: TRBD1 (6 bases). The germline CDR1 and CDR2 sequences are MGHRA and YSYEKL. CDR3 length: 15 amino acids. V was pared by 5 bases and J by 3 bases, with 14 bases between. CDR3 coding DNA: TGCGCCAGCAGCTCTCAAACAGGGCTTGGAAACACCATATATTTT. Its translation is CASSSQTGLGNTIYF.

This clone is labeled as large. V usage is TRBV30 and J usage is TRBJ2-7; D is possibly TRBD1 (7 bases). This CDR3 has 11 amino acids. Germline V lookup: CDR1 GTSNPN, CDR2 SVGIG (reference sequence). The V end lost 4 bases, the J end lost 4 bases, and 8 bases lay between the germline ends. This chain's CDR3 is CAWTGGYEQYF. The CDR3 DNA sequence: TGTGCCTGGACAGGGGGGTACGAGCAGTACTTC.

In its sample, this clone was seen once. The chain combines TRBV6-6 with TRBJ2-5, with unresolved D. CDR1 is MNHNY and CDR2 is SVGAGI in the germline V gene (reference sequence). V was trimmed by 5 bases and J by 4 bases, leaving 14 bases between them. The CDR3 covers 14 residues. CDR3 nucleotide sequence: TGTGCCAGCAGTCGGCCGTCTCCAAGAGAGACCCAGTACTTC. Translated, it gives CASSRPSPRETQYF.

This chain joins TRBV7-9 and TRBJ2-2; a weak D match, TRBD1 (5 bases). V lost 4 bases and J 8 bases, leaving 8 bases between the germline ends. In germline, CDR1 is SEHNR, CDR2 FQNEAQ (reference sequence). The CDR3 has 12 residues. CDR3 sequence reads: CASSSRGGELFF. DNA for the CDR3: TGTGCCAGCAGCTCTAGGGGTGGGGAGCTGTTTTTT. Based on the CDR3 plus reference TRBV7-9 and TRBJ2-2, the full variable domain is DTGVSQNPRHKITKRGQNVTFRCDPISEHNRLYWYRQTLGQGPEFLTYFQNEAQLEKSRLLSDRFSAERPKGSFSTLEIQRTEQGDSAMYLCASSSRGGELFFGEGSRLTVL.

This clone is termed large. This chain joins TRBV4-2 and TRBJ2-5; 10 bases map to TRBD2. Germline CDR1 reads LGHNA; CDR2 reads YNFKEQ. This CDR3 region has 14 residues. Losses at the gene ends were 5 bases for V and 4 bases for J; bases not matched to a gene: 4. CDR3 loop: CASSGSGGRETQYF. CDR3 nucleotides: TGTGCCAGCAGCGGTAGCGGGGGGCGAGAGACCCAGTACTTC.

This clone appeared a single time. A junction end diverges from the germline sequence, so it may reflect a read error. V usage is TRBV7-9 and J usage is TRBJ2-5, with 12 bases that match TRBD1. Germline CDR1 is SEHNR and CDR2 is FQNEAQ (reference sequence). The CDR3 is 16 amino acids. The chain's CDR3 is CASSRDRGLYGETQYF. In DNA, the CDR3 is TGCGCCAGCAGCCGGGACAGGGGGCTTTATGGGGAGACCCAGTACTTC.

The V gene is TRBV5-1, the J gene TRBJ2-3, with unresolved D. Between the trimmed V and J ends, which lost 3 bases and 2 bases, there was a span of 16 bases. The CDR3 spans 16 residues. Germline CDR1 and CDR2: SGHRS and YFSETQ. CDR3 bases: TGCGCCAGCAGCTCCTGGCCTAACCAACCCACAGATACGCAGTATTTT. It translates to CASSSWPNQPTDTQYF.

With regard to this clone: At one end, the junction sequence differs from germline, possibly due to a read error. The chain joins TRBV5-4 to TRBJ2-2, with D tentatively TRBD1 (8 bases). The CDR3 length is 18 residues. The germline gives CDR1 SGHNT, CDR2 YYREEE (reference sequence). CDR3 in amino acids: CASSQGQGASGAGGELFF. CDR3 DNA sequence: TGCGCCAGCAGCCAAGGACAGGGCGCTAGCGGAGCAGGTGGGGAGCTGTTTTTT.

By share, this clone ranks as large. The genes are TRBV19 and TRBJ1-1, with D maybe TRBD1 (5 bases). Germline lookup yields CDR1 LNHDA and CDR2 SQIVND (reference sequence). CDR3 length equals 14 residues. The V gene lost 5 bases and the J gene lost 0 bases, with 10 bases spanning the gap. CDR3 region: CASSWGRMNTEAFF. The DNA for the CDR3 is TGTGCCAGTAGTTGGGGCAGGATGAACACTGAAGCTTTCTTT.

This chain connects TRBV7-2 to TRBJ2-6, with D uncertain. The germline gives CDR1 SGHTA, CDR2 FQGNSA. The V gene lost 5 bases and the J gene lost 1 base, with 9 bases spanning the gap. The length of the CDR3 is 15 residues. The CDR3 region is CASSPSPSGANVLTF. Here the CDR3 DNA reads TGTGCCAGCAGCCCTTCCCCTTCTGGGGCCAACGTCCTGACTTTC.

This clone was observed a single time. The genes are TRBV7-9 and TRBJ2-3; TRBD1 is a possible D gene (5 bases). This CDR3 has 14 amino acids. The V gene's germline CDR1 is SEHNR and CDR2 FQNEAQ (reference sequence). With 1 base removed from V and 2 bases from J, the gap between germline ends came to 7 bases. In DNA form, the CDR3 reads TGTGCCAGCAGCTTAGTGGGGCACACAGATACGCAGTATTTT. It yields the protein CASSLVGHTDTQYF.

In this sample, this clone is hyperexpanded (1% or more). The CDR3 spells CASSLGGSTNYGYTF. The CDR3 bases are TGTGCCAGCAGCCTGGGGGGGTCCACTAACTATGGCTACACCTTC. This rearrangement joins TRBV13 to TRBJ1-2; D perhaps matches TRBD1 (5 bases). The CDR3 loop spans 15 amino acids. V was trimmed by 5 bases and J by 0 bases, leaving 13 bases between them. Per the germline V gene, CDR1 is PRHDT and CDR2 is FYEKMQ (reference sequence).